Listed below are T cell receptor beta chains from one sample, sequenced in a study of blood T cell repertoires in COVID-19. Here immunoSEQ multiplex PCR was the method, and the copy in TCRdb shows in-frame clones only, minus some. This repertoire shows approximately 44,000 clones, around 79% found once; its top ten account for 25% to 40%. Sequencing was carried out using peripheral blood. All receptors come from a woman of 80 years or more with acute or convalescent COVID-19. CDR3s include the opening cysteine and the closing phenylalanine or tryptophan. A D gene is named only where the DNA matches it firmly. Not every row has a clone size; where given, it reads once, few, many or a size class.

V	J	size	length	D	DNA	CDR3
TRBV9	TRBJ1-3	.	16	TRBD1	TGTGCCAGCAGCGTAGGGACAGGGGGTGATGGAAACACCATATATTTT	CASSVGTGGDGNTIYF
TRBV5-5	TRBJ2-2	.	16	TRBD1	TGTGCCAGCAGCCCACGGGACAGGGCTCTTACCGGGGAGCTGTTTTTT	CASSPRDRALTGELFF
TRBV30	TRBJ1-4	.	14	.	TGTGCCTGGAGACCCAGGGGTCAAAATGAAAAACTGTTTTTT	CAWRPRGQNEKLFF
TRBV5-4	TRBJ2-2	few	14	.	TGTGCCAGCAGCTTGGTACAGGGATCCGGGGAGCTGTTTTTT	CASSLVQGSGELFF
TRBV18	TRBJ1-6	.	18	.	TGTGCCAGCTCACCATGGATGGCAGGAGGGACCATAAATTCACCCCTCCACTTT	CASSPWMAGGTINSPLHF
TRBV18	TRBJ1-3	.	16	.	TGTGCCAGCTCACCGCTCCGTTCGAGCCCTGGAAACACCATATATTTT	CASSPLRSSPGNTIYF
TRBV10-1	TRBJ2-2	.	14	TRBD2	TGCGCCAGCAGTGAGTCGGCGGGGGTCGGGGAGCTGTTTTTT	CASSESAGVGELFF
TRBV29-1	TRBJ1-2	once	9	.	TGCAGCGTTGTAGCTGGCTACACCTTC	CSVVAGYTF
TRBV18	TRBJ2-7	few	16	TRBD2	TGTGCCAGCTCATCGACTAGCGGGAGGTCCTTCTACGAGCAGTACTTC	CASSSTSGRSFYEQYF
TRBV5-1	TRBJ2-2	.	14	.	TGCGCCAGCAGCTTAGGACAGAACACCGGGGAGCTGTTTTTT	CASSLGQNTGELFF
TRBV2	TRBJ1-5	.	15	TRBD1	TGTGCCAGCAGTGAAAACAGGGGGAGCAATCAGCCCCAGCATTTT	CASSENRGSNQPQHF
TRBV11-2	TRBJ1-2	.	16	TRBD1	TGTGCCAGCAGCCCGCGCAGCGGACAGGCTAACTATGGCTACACCTTC	CASSPRSGQANYGYTF
TRBV29-1	TRBJ1-2	.	14	.	TGCAGCGTTAACCGGGGATCAGGGGACTATGGCTACACCTTC	CSVNRGSGDYGYTF
TRBV12-5	TRBJ1-6	.	13	TRBD1	TGTGCTAGTAGGGGGACAGGGAATTCACCCCTCCACTTT	CASRGTGNSPLHF
TRBV9	TRBJ1-2	once	14	.	TGTGCCAGCAGCGCCGCCCCGGGGGGTGGGGGCTACACCTTC	CASSAAPGGGGYTF
TRBV7-9	TRBJ2-7	.	14	.	TGTGCCAGCAGCCCTCCGGGACTCTACTACGAGCAGTACTTC	CASSPPGLYYEQYF
TRBV19	TRBJ2-7	.	14	TRBD1	TGTGCCAGTATAGACAGGGGGAAATCCTACGAGCAGTACTTC	CASIDRGKSYEQYF
TRBV25-1	TRBJ2-1	.	14	TRBD2	TGTGCCAGGACTAGCGGGAGGTCCTACAATGAGCAGTTCTTC	CARTSGRSYNEQFF
TRBV11-2	TRBJ1-4	.	16	.	TGTGCCAGCAGCTTTGGAGATGGGGCTTCGATTGAAAAACTGTTTTTT	CASSFGDGASIEKLFF
TRBV24-1	TRBJ2-7	many	10	.	TGTGCCACCAATATCCACGAGCAGTACTTC	CATNIHEQYF
TRBV5-1	TRBJ2-2	.	15	.	TGCGCCAGCAGCTGGGCGGGTCTGAACACCGGGGAGCTGTTTTTT	CASSWAGLNTGELFF
TRBV4-1	TRBJ2-1	few	14	.	TGCGCCAGCAGCCCTTTAACTAGCCACAATGAGCAGTTCTTC	CASSPLTSHNEQFF
TRBV9	TRBJ1-6	.	15	TRBD1	TGTGCCAGCAGCCCCCGGGACAGTTATAATTCACCCCTCCACTTT	CASSPRDSYNSPLHF
TRBV30	TRBJ1-2	few	14	TRBD1	TGTGCCTGGGAGAAGGGGGCTCTGTCTAAGGGCTACACCTTC	CAWEKGALSKGYTF
TRBV29-1	TRBJ2-2	.	12	TRBD1	TGCAGCGTTACAGGGGACACCGGGGAGCTGTTTTTT	CSVTGDTGELFF
TRBV9	TRBJ1-3	.	15	.	TGTGCCAGCAGCGTGTCAGGGGTCTCTGGAAACACCATATATTTT	CASSVSGVSGNTIYF
TRBV9	TRBJ2-1	few	16	TRBD2	TGTGCCAGCAGCGTAGTGGGCCCGGGAGGGCACAATGAGCAGTTCTTC	CASSVVGPGGHNEQFF
TRBV5-8	TRBJ2-3	many	15	TRBD2	TGTGCCAGCAGAGGGGAGCGGGGCCACACAGATACGCAGTATTTT	CASRGERGHTDTQYF
TRBV7-6	TRBJ2-5	.	15	TRBD1	TGTGCCAGCAGCTTAGTACAGGGGTTTAAAGAGACCCAGTACTTC	CASSLVQGFKETQYF
TRBV7-9	TRBJ2-3	.	16	TRBD1	TGTGCCAGCACCTCCCCGGGACAGGGGACCACAGATACGCAGTATTTT	CASTSPGQGTTDTQYF
TRBV7-2	TRBJ2-6	.	18	TRBD1	TGTGCCAGCAGCCCTCCGGGACAGGGTCCCTCTGGGGCCAACGTCCTGACTTTC	CASSPPGQGPSGANVLTF
TRBV6-2/TRBV6-3	TRBJ1-5	.	12	.	TGTGCCAGCAGTTACCAGGGGCAGCCCCAGCATTTT	CASSYQGQPQHF
TRBV10-1	TRBJ2-3	.	14	.	TGCGCCAGCAGTGATGGCGGTAGCACAGATACGCAGTATTTT	CASSDGGSTDTQYF
TRBV19	TRBJ1-6	.	16	.	TGTGCCAGTAGTTTGGAGGTGACACCTAATAATTCACCCCTCCACTTT	CASSLEVTPNNSPLHF
TRBV6-5	TRBJ1-6	.	15	.	TGTGCCAGCAATCTGGGACAACCAAATAATTCACCCCTCCACTTT	CASNLGQPNNSPLHF
TRBV9	TRBJ1-3	.	15	.	TGTGCCAGCAGCGTACAGGGGAACTCTGGAAACACCATATATTTT	CASSVQGNSGNTIYF